Below, one T cell receptor (beta chain) is given with its context. Germline V gene data show CDR1 as SEHNR and CDR2 as FQNEAQ (reference sequence). The CDR3 contains 16 residues. V lost 4 bases and J 5 bases, leaving 17 bases between the germline ends. The record originates from a study of blood T cells in healthy people across ages. Through a sample-barcoded 5' primer and a J-beta primer mix, a second PCR was run for roughly 6 to 11 cycles. A single record per CDR3 protein comes from TCRdb applying MiXCR to the 5' RACE reads. The sample contains some 1.4 million distinct CDR3 sequences, 40% to 50% of which appear only once.

The sequence came from a woman aged 18-29 years in good health. The chain carries TRBV7-9 and TRBJ1-4, with D maybe TRBD1 (5 bases). Sequencing input: blood. CDR3 bases: TGTGCCAGCAGCTCAGACGTTGGAGGGGAGAATGAAAAACTGTTTTTT. This sequence encodes CASSSDVGGENEKLFF.